This TCR beta chain stems from a study of lymphopenia after photon versus proton radiotherapy. General observations from the study: Post-nadir TCR diversity decline inversely tracked overall survival among those who died. Authors raise, but do not show, better survival with proton therapy.

The assay was immunoSEQ multiplex PCR, and TCRdb's table has in-frame clones only and misses some. This sample has 150,000 or so clones; 75% to 90% occur once, and the top ten carry about 4.7%. Germline loops: CDR1 SGHTA, CDR2 FQGTGA. V shed 5 bases and J shed 2 bases, with 25 bases lying between them. CDR3 length: 18 amino acids. Notes on this clone: What it binds is not known.

This receptor was obtained from a man aged 45 to 65 with gastric cancer. The sequencing here drew on peripheral blood, taken from a patient treated with photon-based radiotherapy. The gene calls are TRBV7-3 and TRBJ2-7; possible D gene TRBD1, 6 bases. CDR3 sequence reads: CASSGDQYRDTNPYEQYF. CDR3 nucleotide sequence: TGTGCCAGCAGCGGGGACCAATACCGGGACACGAATCCCTACGAGCAGTACTTC.